This T cell receptor (beta chain) is drawn from a study of blood T cell repertoires in COVID-19. The CDR3 totals 12 residues. Per germline, CDR1 SNHLY and CDR2 FYNNEI. The V gene lost 7 bases and the J gene lost 8 bases, with 12 bases spanning the gap. Libraries were prepared by immunoSEQ multiplex PCR; TCRdb keeps only in-frame clonotypes and omits some of them. The sample has 300,000 to 400,000 clones, around nine tenths seen once; the top ten hold more than 3%. This chain links TRBV2 with TRBJ2-1; D unclear. The sequence was collected from a woman younger than 35 who had recovered from COVID-19. The sequenced sample was peripheral blood. In nucleotides, the CDR3 is TGTGCCAGCAACCGGTTGGTGGATGAGCAGTTCTTC. Encoded protein: CASNRLVDEQFF.